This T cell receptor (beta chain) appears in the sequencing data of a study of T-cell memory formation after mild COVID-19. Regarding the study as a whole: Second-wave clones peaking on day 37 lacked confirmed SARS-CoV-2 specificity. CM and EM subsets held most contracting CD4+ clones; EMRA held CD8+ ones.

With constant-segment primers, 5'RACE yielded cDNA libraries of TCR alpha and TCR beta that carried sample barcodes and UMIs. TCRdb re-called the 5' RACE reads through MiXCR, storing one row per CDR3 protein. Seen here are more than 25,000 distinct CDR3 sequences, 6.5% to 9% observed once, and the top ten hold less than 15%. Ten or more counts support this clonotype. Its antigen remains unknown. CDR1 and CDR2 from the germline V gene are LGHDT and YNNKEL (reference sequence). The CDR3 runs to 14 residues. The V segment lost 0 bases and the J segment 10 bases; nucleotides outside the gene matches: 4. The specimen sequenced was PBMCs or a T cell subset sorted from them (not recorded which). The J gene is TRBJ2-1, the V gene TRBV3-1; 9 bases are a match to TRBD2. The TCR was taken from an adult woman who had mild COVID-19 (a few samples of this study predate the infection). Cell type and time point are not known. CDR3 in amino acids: CASSQDGTSREQFF. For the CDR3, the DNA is TGTGCCAGCAGCCAAGATGGGACTAGCCGGGAGCAGTTCTTC.